Detailed here is one T cell receptor (beta chain). Its antigen is not identified. Data came from immunoSEQ multiplex PCR; TCRdb stores just in-frame clones and leaves some out. The sample consists of 30,000 or so clones, around 90% of them appearing once. After removal of 1 base from V and 4 bases from J, the junction contained 0 bases not matched to a gene. The germline V gene encodes CDR1 SGHRS and CDR2 YFSETQ. The CDR3 has 13 amino acids. This sample was included in a study of T cells in localized non-small cell lung cancer. Broader study findings: Paired adjacent lung recovered a median roughly 60 of the top 100 tumor clones. Because only a single region of the tumor was sequenced, heterogeneity remains possible. Maximal T cell clonality occurred in uninvolved adjacent lung, with tumor ranking below it. Blood T cell density predicted longer survival; adjacent-lung clonality, shorter.

The sequenced sample was peripheral blood mononuclear cells, obtained before any cancer treatment. The rearrangement uses TRBV5-1 and TRBJ2-5, with TRBD2 matching 8 bases. The sequence was obtained from a woman aged 35 to 70 with stage III lung adenocarcinoma. CDR3 loop: CASSLSGRETQYF. CDR3 bases: TGCGCCAGCAGCTTGAGCGGGAGAGAGACCCAGTACTTC.